The rows below give T cell receptor beta chains drawn from one sample of a study of shared clonotypes between healthy human individuals. The protocol was immunoSEQ multiplex PCR, while the TCRdb copy is restricted to in-frame clones and leaves out a portion. The sample has some 1 million clones, approximately 72% seen once; the top ten hold approximately 1.5%. The source material was memory CD4+ T cells sorted from blood. Receptor source: a man younger than 35 in good health. CDR3s include the opening cysteine and the closing phenylalanine or tryptophan. A D gene is named only where the DNA matches it firmly. The size of a clone is reported for some rows only, either as once, few or many, or as a class for expanded clones.

J: TRBJ1-5
V: TRBV2
D: -
size: -
CDR3: CASRGRVSNQPQHF
DNA: TGTGCCAGCAGGGGTAGGGTTAGCAATCAGCCCCAGCATTTT

J: TRBJ1-2
V: TRBV18
D: -
size: -
CDR3: CASSPTTAPGDYGYTF
DNA: TGTGCCAGCTCACCTACCACAGCGCCCGGGGACTATGGCTACACCTTC

J: TRBJ2-1
V: TRBV10-3
D: -
size: -
CDR3: CAISERQDYNEQFF
DNA: TGTGCCATCAGTGAACGACAGGACTACAATGAGCAGTTCTTC

J: TRBJ1-4
V: TRBV7-2
D: TRBD1
size: -
CDR3: CASSVDRGEKLFF
DNA: TGTGCCAGCAGCGTCGACAGGGGAGAAAAACTGTTTTTT

J: TRBJ1-2
V: TRBV29-1
D: -
size: -
CDR3: CSVTTENGYTF
DNA: TGCAGCGTCACTACAGAGAATGGCTACACCTTC

J: TRBJ2-1
V: TRBV7-8
D: TRBD2
size: many
CDR3: CASSNPPGLGAGREQFF
DNA: TGTGCCAGCAGCAACCCGCCGGGACTAGGGGCAGGTAGGGAGCAGTTCTTC

J: TRBJ1-2
V: TRBV28
D: -
size: -
CDR3: CASSLDASPERGYGYTF
DNA: TGTGCCAGCAGTTTAGACGCATCCCCCGAAAGAGGGTATGGCTACACCTTC

J: TRBJ2-1
V: TRBV7-2
D: -
size: -
CDR3: CASSQNSGSGEQFF
DNA: TGTGCCAGCAGCCAGAATTCCGGTTCGGGTGAGCAGTTCTTC

J: TRBJ1-5
V: TRBV6-1
D: TRBD1
size: -
CDR3: CASSELGGTGGMAQHF
DNA: TGTGCCAGCAGTGAACTGGGGGGGACAGGGGGGATGGCCCAGCATTTT

J: TRBJ2-2
V: TRBV29-1
D: TRBD1
size: -
CDR3: CSVYNRRGLGTGELFF
DNA: TGCAGCGTTTACAACAGAAGGGGGCTTGGCACCGGGGAGCTGTTTTTT

J: TRBJ2-2
V: TRBV6-6
D: TRBD2
size: -
CDR3: CASRPPSGRNTGELFF
DNA: TGTGCCAGCAGGCCGCCTAGCGGGAGGAACACCGGGGAGCTGTTTTTT

J: TRBJ2-3
V: TRBV10-3
D: TRBD2
size: -
CDR3: CAISRPAGVNTDTQYF
DNA: TGTGCCATCTCACGACCAGCGGGAGTTAACACAGATACGCAGTATTTT

J: TRBJ2-6
V: TRBV5-1
D: -
size: once
CDR3: CASSYDSSGANVLTF
DNA: TGCGCCAGCAGCTATGACAGCTCTGGGGCCAACGTCCTGACTTTC

J: TRBJ2-7
V: TRBV19
D: -
size: -
CDR3: CASSSQGGSSYEQYF
DNA: TGTGCCAGTAGTTCCCAAGGGGGGAGCTCCTACGAGCAGTACTTC

J: TRBJ2-5
V: TRBV10-3
D: -
size: -
CDR3: CAIASGPGSETQYF
DNA: TGTGCCATCGCATCCGGCCCGGGATCAGAGACCCAGTACTTC

J: TRBJ2-3
V: TRBV7-2
D: -
size: -
CDR3: CASSSSLTDTQYF
DNA: TGTGCCAGCAGCTCGTCATTGACAGATACGCAGTATTTT

J: TRBJ1-1
V: TRBV5-1
D: TRBD1
size: once
CDR3: CASSPSPTGGNTEAFF
DNA: TGCGCCAGCAGCCCTTCGCCGACAGGGGGGAACACTGAAGCTTTCTTT

J: TRBJ2-1
V: TRBV9
D: -
size: -
CDR3: CASNLDDYNEQFF
DNA: TGTGCCAGCAACCTTGACGACTACAATGAGCAGTTCTTC

J: TRBJ2-5
V: TRBV7-9
D: -
size: -
CDR3: CASSLGVNQETQYF
DNA: TGTGCCAGCAGCTTAGGGGTAAACCAAGAGACCCAGTACTTC

J: TRBJ2-7
V: TRBV5-1
D: -
size: -
CDR3: CASSLNVLGPNYEQYF
DNA: TGCGCCAGCAGCTTGAACGTTTTGGGACCCAACTACGAGCAGTACTTC

J: TRBJ2-2
V: TRBV6-6
D: -
size: -
CDR3: CASRAELNTGELFF
DNA: TGTGCCAGTCGGGCTGAATTGAACACCGGGGAGCTGTTTTTT

J: TRBJ2-2
V: TRBV12-5
D: -
size: few
CDR3: CASGFLGESGYTGELFF
DNA: TGTGCTAGTGGTTTTTTGGGAGAGTCCGGATACACCGGGGAGCTGTTTTTT

J: TRBJ1-2
V: TRBV28
D: -
size: -
CDR3: CASRWTTDGYTF
DNA: TGTGCCAGCAGGTGGACGACGGATGGCTACACCTTC

J: TRBJ2-1
V: TRBV7-9
D: TRBD2
size: -
CDR3: CASSLVLGTSYFNEQFF
DNA: TGTGCCAGCAGCTTAGTCTTGGGGACTAGTTATTTTAATGAGCAGTTCTTC

J: TRBJ1-1
V: TRBV30
D: -
size: -
CDR3: CAWTLGANTEAFF
DNA: TGTGCCTGGACCTTAGGGGCGAACACTGAAGCTTTCTTT

J: TRBJ2-7
V: TRBV19
D: -
size: -
CDR3: CASSLTGWYEQYF
DNA: TGTGCCAGTAGTTTGACGGGATGGTACGAGCAGTACTTC

J: TRBJ2-3
V: TRBV7-2
D: TRBD2
size: -
CDR3: CASSLVGTSGTTDTQYF
DNA: TGTGCCAGCAGCTTGGTCGGGACTAGCGGCACTACAGATACGCAGTATTTT

J: TRBJ2-2
V: TRBV2
D: -
size: -
CDR3: CASSERRTGELFF
DNA: TGTGCCAGCAGTGAACGCAGGACCGGGGAGCTGTTTTTT

J: TRBJ1-6
V: TRBV27
D: TRBD1
size: once
CDR3: CASSLRQGGSNSPLHF
DNA: TGTGCCAGCAGTCTAAGACAGGGGGGCTCTAATTCACCCCTCCACTTT

J: TRBJ1-5
V: TRBV6-1
D: -
size: -
CDR3: CASSEQAGYQPQHF
DNA: TGTGCCAGCAGTGAACAGGCGGGCTATCAGCCCCAGCATTTT

J: TRBJ1-1
V: TRBV6-5
D: TRBD1
size: -
CDR3: CASSFGTGNTEAFF
DNA: TGTGCCAGCAGTTTCGGGACAGGGAACACTGAAGCTTTCTTT

J: TRBJ2-2
V: TRBV30
D: TRBD1
size: -
CDR3: CAWSAGTGLPGELFF
DNA: TGTGCCTGGAGTGCCGGGACAGGGTTGCCAGGGGAGCTGTTTTTT

J: TRBJ2-1
V: TRBV29-1
D: -
size: -
CDR3: CSVDGAAFREQFF
DNA: TGCAGCGTTGATGGGGCAGCCTTCAGGGAGCAGTTCTTC

J: TRBJ2-5
V: TRBV5-1
D: -
size: -
CDR3: CASSLDAGETQYF
DNA: TGCGCCAGCAGCTTGGATGCAGGCGAGACCCAGTACTTC

J: TRBJ2-3
V: TRBV4-1
D: -
size: -
CDR3: CASSQIGPNSEEYF
DNA: TGCGCCAGCAGCCAAATAGGCCCCAACTCGGAGGAGTATTTT

J: TRBJ2-1
V: TRBV11-3
D: TRBD2
size: few
CDR3: CASSSRGRTSIDNEQFF
DNA: TGTGCCAGCAGCTCTCGGGGGCGGACTAGCATTGACAATGAGCAGTTCTTC